The 31 T cell receptor beta chains below were found in one sample sequenced in a study of blood T cell repertoires in COVID-19. Only in-frame clones appear in the TCRdb table, and some are missing; sequencing was by immunoSEQ multiplex PCR. The sample contains 9,000 to 13,000 clones, about 87% of which appear only once. Sequences were obtained from peripheral blood. Receptor source: a human donor in a cohort sampled during active COVID-19.

This clone appeared a single time. This chain uses TRBV14 with TRBJ1-2; maybe TRBD1 (6 bases). V lost 1 base and J lost 7, with 13 bases in between. The CDR3 runs to 14 residues. Germline CDR1 is SGHDN and CDR2 is FVKESK. Written as DNA, the CDR3 is TGTGCCAGCAGCCAAGCCAGGGGAGGGTTTGGCTACACCTTC. Translated: CASSQARGGFGYTF.

The J gene is TRBJ2-1, the V gene TRBV6-5; 9 nucleotides line up with TRBD1. V shed 8 bases and J 0 bases; nucleotides not matched to a gene: 2. The germline gives CDR1 MNHEY, CDR2 SVGAGI. This CDR3 is 14 amino acids long. The CDR3 sequence: CASAQGASYNEQFF. CDR3 nucleotides: TGTGCCAGCGCACAGGGGGCCTCCTACAATGAGCAGTTCTTC.

The chain uses TRBV9 and TRBJ2-7; 8 nucleotides agree with TRBD2. Germline loops: CDR1 SGDLS, CDR2 YYNGEE. The V segment lost 2 bases and the J segment 6 bases; nucleotides outside the gene matches: 10. The CDR3 runs 15 residues. DNA of the CDR3: TGTGCCAGCAGCGTTGATGGACTCGGGGGGGTCGAGCAGTACTTC. It is translated as CASSVDGLGGVEQYF.

This sequence joins TRBV4-2 and TRBJ2-1, with D possibly matching TRBD2 (6 bases). The germline V gene has CDR1 LGHNA and CDR2 YNFKEQ. CDR3 length: 15 residues. Trimming pared 4 bases from V and 4 bases from J, leaving 14 bases between. CDR3 sequence (DNA): TGTGCCAGCAGCCCGATAAGCGGGTCATACAATGAGCAGTTCTTC. Translating gives CASSPISGSYNEQFF.

This chain joins TRBV28 and TRBJ1-1; 7 bases are a match to TRBD1. Per the germline V gene, CDR1 is MDHEN and CDR2 is SYDVKM. Unmatched junction bases numbered 8, after V lost 3 bases and J lost 4 bases. The CDR3 consists of 15 residues. For the CDR3, the DNA is TGTGCCAGCAGTTTCCCTACAGGGGATAGCACTGAAGCTTTCTTT. Protein product: CASSFPTGDSTEAFF.

This chain joins TRBV6-4 and TRBJ1-2, with a tentative D call TRBD1 (5 bases). The CDR3 is 12 amino acids. Germline assignment: CDR1 MRHNA and CDR2 SNTAGT. Trimming stripped 6 bases from V and 8 bases from J, with 13 bases between. CDR3 sequence (DNA): TGTGCCAGCAGAGCCGGGACTGAGGGCTACACCTTC. Translated: CASRAGTEGYTF.

The chain uses TRBV4-1 and TRBJ1-3; the match to TRBD1 covers 10 bases. Germline CDR1 MGHRA, CDR2 YSYEKL. J was trimmed by 0 bases and V by 1 base; bases with no gene match: 3. The CDR3 length is 17 residues. The CDR3 DNA follows: TGCGCCAGCAGCCAAGCGGGACAGGGGTTCTCTGGAAACACCATATATTTT. Its protein is CASSQAGQGFSGNTIYF.

The V call is TRBV3-1 (or the pseudogene TRBV3-2), the J call TRBJ1-1; possible D gene TRBD1, 6 bases. Trimming left V 1 base short and J 7 bases short, with 13 bases between. Germline assignment: CDR1 LGHDT and CDR2 YNNKEL (reference sequence). The length of the CDR3 is 14 residues. DNA for the CDR3: TGTGCCAGCAGCCAAGGGGGGGGGCTGGGTGAAGCTTTCTTT. As protein: CASSQGGGLGEAFF.

This chain links TRBV3-1 (or the pseudogene TRBV3-2) with TRBJ1-1; unclear D gene. Trimming shortened V by 3 bases and J by 7 bases, and 15 bases separated the two germline ends. CDR1 and CDR2 from the germline V gene are LGHDT and YNNKEL (reference sequence). This CDR3 region has 14 residues. The CDR3 nucleotides are TGTGCCAGCAGCCACCAGTCCGTTAAACGTGAAGCTTTCTTT. Translating it yields CASSHQSVKREAFF.

The chain uses TRBV19 and TRBJ2-3; TRBD2 aligns across 11 bases. This CDR3 has 16 amino acids. V shed 4 bases, J shed 0 bases, and the junction held 3 bases outside the gene matches. CDR1 LNHDA and CDR2 SQIVND come from the germline V gene (reference sequence). CDR3 loop: CASSKRLAGSTDTQYF. DNA of the CDR3: TGTGCCAGTAGTAAGAGACTAGCGGGGAGCACAGATACGCAGTATTTT.

The chain carries TRBV21-1 and TRBJ2-2; the D call TRBD1 from the table was never checked on the DNA. TRBV21-1 is classified as a pseudogene. This CDR3 is built from 21 residues. The CDR3 protein is CASSKECGTGGETPNTGELFF. The DNA of the CDR3 is TGTGCCAGCAGCAAAGAGTGCGGAACAGGGGGCGAGACCCCGAACACCGGGGAGCTGTTTTTT.

The chain uses TRBV18 and TRBJ1-4; weak D call: TRBD1 (5 bases). CDR1 is KGHSH and CDR2 is LQKENI in the germline V gene. The ends were cut back, 2 bases at V and 4 bases at J, with 14 bases in the middle. The CDR3 spans 16 residues. Here the CDR3 reads CASSPGGGALNEKLFF. The CDR3 DNA reads as TGTGCCAGCTCACCAGGTGGAGGGGCACTTAATGAAAAACTGTTTTTT.

This clone was seen a few times. The chain links TRBV7-7 to TRBJ2-6; the match to TRBD1 covers 12 bases. The length of the CDR3 is 17 residues. CDR1 and CDR2 from the germline V gene are SSHAT and FNYEAQ (reference sequence). The V gene end was trimmed by 4 bases and the J gene end by 3 bases; junction bases not matched to a gene: 4. The CDR3 bases are TGTGCCAGCAGCTCGGGACAGGGGGCTGGTGGGGCCAACGTCCTGACTTTC. Encoded protein: CASSSGQGAGGANVLTF.

The chain couples TRBV12-3 or TRBV12-4 to TRBJ2-3; D may be TRBD2 (5 bases). The CDR3 is 13 amino acids. The ends were cut back, 6 bases at V and 3 bases at J, with 10 bases in the middle. CDR3 region: CASSPTRTDTQYF. In nucleotides, the CDR3 is TGTGCCAGCAGCCCCACTAGAACAGATACGCAGTATTTT.

J is TRBJ1-2 and V is TRBV13, with TRBD1 matching 10 bases. The CDR3 has 15 amino acids. V lost 3 bases to trimming and J lost 2 bases; unmatched junction nucleotides: 3. The germline V gene has CDR1 PRHDT and CDR2 FYEKMQ (reference sequence). Written as DNA, the CDR3 is TGTGCCAGCAGCTTTCCGGGACAGGGGAACTATGGCTACACCTTC. As protein: CASSFPGQGNYGYTF.

CDR3 protein: CASRRDRDSGNTIYF. The CDR3 nucleotides are TGTGCCAGCAGGCGGGACCGGGACTCTGGAAACACCATATATTTT. The rearrangement links TRBV6-5 to TRBJ1-3; tentatively, D is TRBD1 (5 bases). CDR1 is MNHEY, CDR2 SVGAGI, per germline. The CDR3 has 15 residues. The germline V and J ends were trimmed by 6 bases and 0 bases, with 12 bases remaining between them.

The chain combines TRBV4-2 with TRBJ2-1, with 9 bases that match TRBD2. V lost 1 base and J lost 1; bases outside the gene matches: 2. The CDR3 has 16 residues. CDR1 is LGHNA, CDR2 YNFKEQ, per germline. The CDR3 protein is CASSQVLAGSYNEQFF. The CDR3 DNA follows: TGTGCCAGCAGCCAAGTTCTAGCGGGATCCTACAATGAGCAGTTCTTC.

The chain employs TRBV11-2 and TRBJ1-4; D unclear. The CDR3 spans 15 residues. Germline V gene sequence: CDR1 SGHAT, CDR2 FQNNGV. The V end was cut by 6 bases, the J end by 0 bases, with 11 bases between. This CDR3 is CASSLRFATNEKLFF. Written as DNA, the CDR3 is TGTGCCAGCAGTCTAAGATTTGCAACTAATGAAAAACTGTTTTTT.

The chain employs TRBV5-6 and TRBJ1-3, with D possibly TRBD1 on 6 matching bases. The V and J ends lost 4 bases and 0 bases respectively, with 17 bases between them. CDR1 is SGHDT, CDR2 YYEEEE, per germline. The CDR3 runs 17 residues. The CDR3 DNA follows: TGTGCCAGCAGCCAAACGACAGGATGGGACTCTGGAAACACCATATATTTT. This gives the protein CASSQTTGWDSGNTIYF. The full variable domain, completed using reference TRBV5-6 and TRBJ1-3, is DAGVTQSPTHLIKTRGQQVTLRCSPKSGHDTVSWYQQALGQGPQFIFQYYEEEERQRGNFPDRFSGHQFPNYSSELNVNALLLGDSALYLCASSQTTGWDSGNTIYFGEGSWLTVV.

The V gene is TRBV5-4, the J gene TRBJ1-1; D unclear. The CDR3 has 11 amino acids. CDR1 and CDR2 (germline): SGHNT, YYREEE (reference sequence). V lost 4 bases to trimming and J lost 8 bases, with 9 bases between them. Here the CDR3 reads CASSLGREAFF. In nucleotides, the CDR3 is TGTGCCAGCAGCCTCGGGAGAGAAGCTTTCTTT.

The CDR3 DNA follows: TGTGCCAGCAGCCCCCTTGGCGGGGGGGGAGAGACCCAGTACTTC. Encoded protein: CASSPLGGGGETQYF. The V gene is TRBV7-3, the J gene TRBJ2-5, with 9 bases that match TRBD2. The CDR3 sequence is 15 residues long. The V gene end was trimmed by 5 bases and the J gene end by 4 bases; junction bases not matched to a gene: 8. Germline assignment: CDR1 SGHTA and CDR2 FQGTGA.

Written as DNA, the CDR3 is TGTGCCAGCTCGAGTTATCCTGAAGCTTTCTTT. This encodes CASSSYPEAFF. The genes are TRBV19 and TRBJ1-1; D is unclear. V was clipped by 9 bases and J by 6 bases, with 11 bases between them. The CDR3 spans 11 residues. CDR1 is LNHDA and CDR2 is SQIVND in the germline V gene (reference sequence).

CDR3 DNA: TGTGCCAAGCCCCGTAGCGGGGGGGCCAACTCTGGGGCCAACGTCCTGACTTTC. Protein product: CAKPRSGGANSGANVLTF. The rearrangement joins TRBV7-2 to TRBJ2-6; 11 positions agree with TRBD2. Germline CDR1 is SGHTA and CDR2 is FQGNSA. The J segment lost 0 bases and the V segment lost 10 bases, leaving 11 bases of the junction unmatched. The CDR3 is 18 amino acids.

This clone was recorded a few times. The rearrangement joins TRBV30 to TRBJ1-2; tentatively, D is TRBD1 (5 bases). Germline CDR1 is GTSNPN and CDR2 is SVGIG (reference sequence). V lost 4 bases and J 6 bases, leaving 12 bases between the germline ends. This CDR3 region has 12 residues. The CDR3 is CAWNMGPDGYTF. Here the CDR3 DNA reads TGTGCCTGGAATATGGGGCCCGATGGCTACACCTTC.

The J gene is TRBJ1-3, the V gene TRBV9; TRBD1 is a possible D gene (6 bases). CDR3 size: 15 residues. CDR1 is SGDLS and CDR2 is YYNGEE in the germline V gene. V dropped 4 bases and J dropped 0 bases, with 11 bases sitting between them. CDR3 protein: CASSPRGASGNTIYF. Here the CDR3 DNA reads TGTGCCAGCAGCCCTCGGGGGGCCTCTGGAAACACCATATATTTT.

This sequence joins TRBV9 and TRBJ2-2; the match to TRBD1 covers 7 bases. Germline values: CDR1 SGDLS, CDR2 YYNGEE. CDR3 size: 16 residues. V trimming: 0 bases; J trimming: 4 bases; junction bases outside the gene matches: 6. In DNA, the CDR3 is TGTGCCAGCAGCGTAGAATGGACAGGCGTCACCGGGGAGCTGTTTTTT. It codes for CASSVEWTGVTGELFF.

J is TRBJ2-7 and V is TRBV6-5; 7 bases line up with TRBD2. The CDR3 loop spans 14 amino acids. Germline CDR1 and CDR2: MNHEY and SVGAGI. V lost 0 bases and J lost 6; bases outside the gene matches: 5. CDR3: CASSYSGGSLEQYF. Written as DNA, the CDR3 is TGTGCCAGCAGTTACTCGGGGGGGAGCCTCGAGCAGTACTTC.

The rearrangement uses TRBV5-1 and TRBJ2-2; tentative D call: TRBD1 (5 bases). The ends were cut back, 1 base at V and 1 base at J, with 11 bases in the middle. CDR1 is SGHRS and CDR2 is YFSETQ in the germline V gene. The CDR3 has 16 amino acids. In DNA, the CDR3 is TGCGCCAGCAGCTTGATGACAGTGGGGAACACCGGGGAGCTGTTTTTT. Translating gives CASSLMTVGNTGELFF.

The chain is built from TRBV13 and TRBJ1-6; weak D call: TRBD1 (5 bases). The CDR3 sequence is 19 residues long. From germline, CDR1 is PRHDT and CDR2 FYEKMQ (reference sequence). Trimming removed 2 bases from V and 5 bases from J, with 22 bases in between. CDR3 in amino acids: CASSLLTGGETKHNSPLHF. The CDR3 nucleotides are TGTGCCAGCAGCTTATTAACCGGGGGGGAGACGAAACATAATTCACCCCTCCACTTT.

This chain uses TRBV5-1 with TRBJ2-3, with D perhaps TRBD2 (6 bases). Germline V gene lookup returns CDR1 SGHRS and CDR2 YFSETQ. Between the trimmed V and J ends, which lost 3 bases and 4 bases, there was a span of 12 bases. The CDR3 has 14 residues. CDR3 sequence (DNA): TGCGCCAGCAGCTCCACCGGGACTTCAGATACGCAGTATTTT. This encodes CASSSTGTSDTQYF.

J is TRBJ2-5 and V is TRBV21-1; the D call in the table, TRBD2, was not verified against the DNA. TRBV21-1 is designated a pseudogene. This CDR3 contains 17 residues. CDR3: CASSKDPLGREEETQYF. CDR3 in DNA: TGTGCCAGCAGCAAAGACCCTTTAGGCAGGGAGGAGGAGACCCAGTACTTC.